A single sample gave rise to the 12 T cell receptor beta chains below, sequenced in a study of OX40 agonist ivuxolimab in advanced cancers. Repertoires were generated with immunoSEQ multiplex PCR, while TCRdb's copy carries only in-frame clones and drops some. The data hold approximately 84,000 clones, with approximately 83% observed a single time. Sample: CD4+ or CD8+ T cells sorted from blood, taken in a trial of the OX40 agonist ivuxolimab. The receptors come from an adult with an advanced solid tumor such as melanoma, head and neck, liver or kidney cancer.

The chain is built from TRBV11-2 and TRBJ2-7; 7 positions agree with TRBD1. Germline V gene data show CDR1 as SGHAT and CDR2 as FQNNGV. V shed 1 base and J 2 bases; nucleotides not matched to a gene: 8. This CDR3 spans 16 amino acids. This CDR3 reads CASSLVGQTATYEQYF. CDR3 coding DNA: TGTGCCAGCAGCTTAGTGGGACAGACGGCTACCTACGAGCAGTACTTC.

The chain is built from TRBV29-1 and TRBJ1-1; 7 bases align to TRBD1. The junction had 5 bases not matched to a gene; V was cut back by 4 bases and J by 3 bases. The CDR3 contains 13 residues. Germline V lookup: CDR1 SQVTM, CDR2 ANQGSEA. The CDR3 sequence: CSVGPRGDTEAFF. CDR3 nucleotide sequence: TGCAGCGTTGGGCCCAGGGGGGACACTGAAGCTTTCTTT.

The chain carries TRBV7-3 and TRBJ1-3; D uncertain. Germline V gene lookup returns CDR1 SGHTA and CDR2 FQGTGA. This CDR3 spans 14 amino acids. V lost 2 bases to trimming and J lost 3 bases, with 8 bases between them. The CDR3 sequence: CASSLPGFGNTIYF. As DNA, the CDR3 is TGTGCCAGCAGCTTACCAGGTTTTGGAAACACCATATATTTT.

The chain recombines TRBV19 with TRBJ1-6, with D perhaps TRBD1 (6 bases). The germline gives CDR1 LNHDA, CDR2 SQIVND (reference sequence). V dropped 4 bases and J dropped 13 bases, with 17 bases sitting between them. The CDR3 is made up of 14 amino acids. CDR3 residues: CASSTDSASRPLHF. CDR3 bases: TGTGCCAGTAGTACGGACAGTGCTTCGAGGCCCCTCCACTTT.

The chain employs TRBV4-1 and TRBJ1-4; tentatively, D is TRBD1 (5 bases). CDR1 MGHRA and CDR2 YSYEKL come from the germline V gene. With 1 base removed from V and 6 bases from J, the gap between germline ends came to 15 bases. The CDR3 consists of 16 residues. The CDR3 reads CASSQVLGTGDEKLFF. CDR3 sequence (DNA): TGCGCCAGCAGCCAAGTGTTGGGGACTGGGGATGAAAAACTGTTTTTT.

The chain links TRBV19 to TRBJ1-5, with 7 bases lining up with TRBD1. V trimming: 9 bases; J trimming: 5 bases; junction bases outside the gene matches: 7. Germline CDR1 LNHDA, CDR2 SQIVND (reference sequence). The CDR3 is 13 residues long. The CDR3, as DNA: TGTGCCAGCAAAACAGGGGAGGATCAGCCCCAGCATTTT. This sequence encodes CASKTGEDQPQHF.

This rearrangement joins TRBV6-5 to TRBJ2-7, with D perhaps TRBD1 (7 bases). Per the germline V gene, CDR1 is MNHEY and CDR2 is SVGAGI. V gave up 5 bases and J gave up 3 bases, with 11 bases separating them. This CDR3 spans 13 amino acids. DNA for the CDR3: TGTGCCAGCAGTGCGGGACAGAACTACGAGCAGTACTTC. It yields the protein CASSAGQNYEQYF.

The chain couples TRBV7-9 to TRBJ2-3; no clear D. The germline V and J ends were trimmed by 4 bases and 5 bases, with 4 bases remaining between them. The CDR3 length is 11 residues. Per germline, CDR1 SEHNR and CDR2 FQNEAQ (reference sequence). CDR3 bases: TGTGCCAGCAGCTCGAGAGATACGCAGTATTTT. It encodes CASSSRDTQYF.

The chain combines TRBV7-8 with TRBJ1-1; no clear D. V lost 4 bases, J lost 0 bases, and 6 bases lay in between. The CDR3 runs to 13 residues. Germline lookup yields CDR1 SGHVS and CDR2 FQNEAQ. The CDR3 sequence: CASSSRLNTEAFF. The CDR3 coding sequence is TGTGCCAGCAGCTCACGACTGAACACTGAAGCTTTCTTT.

CDR3 sequence: CASSLGYLRGPRFGANVLTF. In DNA form, the CDR3 reads TGTGCCAGCAGTTTGGGGTATCTCAGGGGGCCGAGATTTGGGGCCAACGTCCTGACTTTC. The J gene is TRBJ2-6, the V gene TRBV27, with TRBD1 matching over 8 bases. The V gene's germline CDR1 is MNHEY and CDR2 SMNVEV (reference sequence). The CDR3 length is 20 residues. V was clipped by 3 bases and J by 3 bases; unmatched bases: 16.

This chain connects TRBV2 to TRBJ2-3, with 11 bases fitting TRBD2. Germline assignment: CDR1 SNHLY and CDR2 FYNNEI. V was clipped by 2 bases and J by 5 bases; unmatched bases: 3. This CDR3 is 15 amino acids long. CDR3 sequence reads: CASSELAGGGDTQYF. The CDR3 DNA follows: TGTGCCAGCAGTGAACTAGCGGGGGGAGGAGATACGCAGTATTTT.

The genes are TRBV2 and TRBJ2-2; D remains ambiguous. The CDR3 extends over 13 amino acids. The V gene lost 6 bases and the J gene lost 1 base, with 6 bases spanning the gap. The germline gives CDR1 SNHLY, CDR2 FYNNEI. This chain's CDR3 is CASRTQNTGELFF. CDR3 DNA sequence: TGTGCCAGCAGAACACAGAACACCGGGGAGCTGTTTTTT.